This TCR beta chain comes out of a study of CD8 T cells in ankylosing spondylitis. CDR1 is MNHEY and CDR2 is SMNVEV in the germline V gene (reference sequence). The ends lost 3 bases at V and 5 bases at J; junction bases unmatched: 8. The CDR3 is 15 amino acids. TCRdb independently ran MiXCR on the 5' RACE reads; one entry per CDR3 protein. In the table there are 250,000 or so distinct CDR3 sequences, over 15% of which are singletons. In its sample, this clonotype was seen a few times. The sequence was collected from a male donor with ankylosing spondylitis or in good health (not recorded which). Source material: blood, either unsorted or a sorted T cell fraction (not recorded which). V gene TRBV27 combines with J gene TRBJ2-5, with 8 positions matching TRBD1. The CDR3 DNA reads TGTGCCAGCAGTTTTGCAGGGGGCGTCGGGGAGACCCAGTACTTC. Translated, it gives CASSFAGGVGETQYF.